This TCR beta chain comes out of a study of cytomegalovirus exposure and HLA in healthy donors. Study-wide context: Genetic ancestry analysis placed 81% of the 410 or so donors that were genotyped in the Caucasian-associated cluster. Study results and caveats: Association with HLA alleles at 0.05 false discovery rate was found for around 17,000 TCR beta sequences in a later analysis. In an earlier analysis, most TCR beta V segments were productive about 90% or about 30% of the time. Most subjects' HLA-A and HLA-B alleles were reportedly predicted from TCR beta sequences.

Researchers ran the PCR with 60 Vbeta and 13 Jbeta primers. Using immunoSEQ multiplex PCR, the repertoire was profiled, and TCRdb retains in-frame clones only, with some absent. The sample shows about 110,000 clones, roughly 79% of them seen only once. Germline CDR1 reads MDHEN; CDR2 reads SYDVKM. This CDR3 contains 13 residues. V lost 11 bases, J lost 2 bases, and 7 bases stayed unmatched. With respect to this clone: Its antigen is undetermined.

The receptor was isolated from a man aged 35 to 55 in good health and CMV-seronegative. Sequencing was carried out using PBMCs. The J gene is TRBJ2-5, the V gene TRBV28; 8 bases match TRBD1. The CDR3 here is CAGCRQGQETQYF. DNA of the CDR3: TGTGCCGGCTGTCGACAGGGGCAAGAGACCCAGTACTTC.